This TCR beta chain was profiled in a study of HIV-infected patients and healthy controls (dated by TCRdb to the mid-2010s). Study-level background: The study tested whether deep TCR repertoire sequencing of HIV patients' small blood samples could capture immune perturbation and reconstitution.

Using SuperScript III with primers targeting the alpha and beta constant regions, 500 ng of RNA was reverse transcribed. Separate libraries for the alpha and beta chains were generated through chain-specific third strand synthesis that incorporated multiplexing indices. The protocol used a single primer pair to amplify all rearrangements within a chain, which avoided primer bias, and attached molecular barcodes to each cDNA molecule. Purified cDNA was joined by T4 RNA Ligase 1 to a 5' RACE adapter carrying a random hexamer and the SP2 sequencing primer site. The authors primed second strand synthesis from the SP2 site with Phusion polymerase and used slow temperature ramps to favor optimal annealing. Two random hexamer sequences, both added before amplification and joined together, made up the 12-nucleotide barcode of each molecule. An amplification PCR of approximately 25 cycles with P5s and P7 primers came after a short first PCR that had added P5 and P7 adapter elements plus a second index. In total the libraries went through roughly 30 PCR cycles, after which the libraries were quantified on a Qubit, sized on a Bioanalyzer, and diluted to 3.5 to 5 nM. Sequencing of the normalized libraries was done on an Illumina MiSeq using 2 x 250 paired-end kits. Reverse transcription reactions underwent purification over MinElute columns, with elution into roughly 10 ul Tris-Cl. A 1:1 ratio of AMPure XP beads was used to clean the adapter ligations after they had run for around 25 hours at 16 degrees C. On the authors' methods: A modified Decombinator processed the demultiplexed FASTQ files and output V, J, insert and barcode information. Sequences that shared a barcode but differed from the dominant sequence were treated as errors and discarded, and barcodes were clustered at Levenshtein distance 3 and counted to estimate the original cDNA molecules. Downstream analyses used R packages ineq, vegan, igraph and RCytoscape, with IMGT nomenclature and CDR3 definitions. The authors computed V gene usage over distinct sequences and counted each TCR a single time to avoid skew from clonal expansion. Similarity networks connected unique CDR3 amino acid sequences within a donor whenever two sequences differed by a single Levenshtein edit. Published HIV-specific CDR3s (about 100 alpha, 550 to 850 beta) and CMV-specific CDR3s (about twelve alpha, 253 beta) were assembled and queried against the repertoires. Lower sequence numbers were not the cause of the decreased diversity in patients, as random subsampling to size-matched repertoires showed. TCRdb passed the public sequencing reads through fastp at Q25 and MiXCR, retaining productive beta sequences. CDR3 protein sequences are deduplicated, and each keeps its most common genes and DNA. TCRdb's processing, not the study's, gives the V and J calls here. This sample lists 12,000 or so distinct CDR3 sequences; around 5% were detected once. The ten most abundant clones make up around 3.6% of the sample.

Findings and caveats that apply to the study as a whole: In the study, no determination of donor HLA types was made. Both the Jaccard index and the count of highly shared sequences showed that healthy controls shared more CDR3s between individuals than HIV+ patients did. Size-matched repertoire data did not replicate the apparent post-therapy recovery of the Gini index in HIV-infected patients. Compared with untreated HIV+ repertoires, healthy control repertoires had roughly threefold more distinct CDR3s and higher Shannon diversity. During therapy, a significant decrease in frequency was seen for HIV-associated CDR3s, whereas no significant change was found for CMV-associated CDR3s, although most of them became more frequent. The dynamics of distinct T-cell subpopulations could not be separated, and sequencing depth was restricted, because whole blood was used. A major limit on how widely the findings apply, in the view of the authors, was that only sixteen HIV-infected individuals were processed. The study cohorts differed slightly in age and sex profile, but those differences did not account for the observed differences in diversity. Alpha-chain CDR3s from MAIT cells occurred at high frequency in healthy controls but were severely depleted in HIV+ repertoires. HIV-infected repertoires showed significantly elevated mean Gini indices relative to controls, which possibly reflects oligoclonality. Eight alpha and eight beta V genes showed significantly different mean usage between HIV-infected patients and controls. Differing numbers of distinct sequences in patients and controls hindered comparison, and size-matching assigned excessive weight to rare events in the HIV-infected data. The pairing of alpha and beta chains was not determined in the samples.

At the junction V is shortened by 3 bases and J by 0 bases, with 9 bases in between. The CDR3 contains 14 residues, cysteine and phenylalanine counted. Left in the record is the CDR3 DNA by itself, 42 bases read in frame from the first base. According to the germline V gene, CDR1 reads WSHSY and CDR2 reads SAAADI. Whole blood was used without cell fractionation, so the repertoire reflected all unsorted peripheral T cells. As controls, ten healthy donors without infection were sampled, and four of the ten donors were sampled a second time 2 to 3 months later. For RNA extraction, about 2.5 ml of peripheral blood was collected into Tempus tubes. Residual genomic DNA was removed with the TURBO-DNase kit and globin mRNA was depleted with GLOBINclear. This clonotype was seen at least ten times. Its antigen is unknown. Base qualities are not recorded, but no much larger clone differs from it by a single base.

Sequenced input: blood. The chain links TRBV10-2 with TRBJ2-7; the D segment cannot be called with confidence. The TCR originated in an adult in good health. The base sequence is TGCGCCAGCAGTGAAGGGCGAAACTCCTACGAGCAGTACTTC. This sequence encodes CASSEGRNSYEQYF.